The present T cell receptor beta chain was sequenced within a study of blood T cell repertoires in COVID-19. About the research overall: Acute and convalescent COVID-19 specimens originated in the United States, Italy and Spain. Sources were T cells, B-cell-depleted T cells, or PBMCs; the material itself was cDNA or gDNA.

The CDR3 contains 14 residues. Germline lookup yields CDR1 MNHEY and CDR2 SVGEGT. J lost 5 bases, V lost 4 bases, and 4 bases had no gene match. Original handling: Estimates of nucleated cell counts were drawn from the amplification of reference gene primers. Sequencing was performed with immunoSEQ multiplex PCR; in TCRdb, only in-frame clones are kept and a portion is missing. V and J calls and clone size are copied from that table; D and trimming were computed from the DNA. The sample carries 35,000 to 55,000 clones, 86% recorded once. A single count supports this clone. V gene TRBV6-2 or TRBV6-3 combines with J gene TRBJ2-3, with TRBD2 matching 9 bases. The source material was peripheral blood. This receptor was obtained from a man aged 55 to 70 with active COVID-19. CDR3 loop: CASSWTSEKDTQYF. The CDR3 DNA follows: TGTGCCAGCAGTTGGACTAGCGAAAAAGATACGCAGTATTTT.